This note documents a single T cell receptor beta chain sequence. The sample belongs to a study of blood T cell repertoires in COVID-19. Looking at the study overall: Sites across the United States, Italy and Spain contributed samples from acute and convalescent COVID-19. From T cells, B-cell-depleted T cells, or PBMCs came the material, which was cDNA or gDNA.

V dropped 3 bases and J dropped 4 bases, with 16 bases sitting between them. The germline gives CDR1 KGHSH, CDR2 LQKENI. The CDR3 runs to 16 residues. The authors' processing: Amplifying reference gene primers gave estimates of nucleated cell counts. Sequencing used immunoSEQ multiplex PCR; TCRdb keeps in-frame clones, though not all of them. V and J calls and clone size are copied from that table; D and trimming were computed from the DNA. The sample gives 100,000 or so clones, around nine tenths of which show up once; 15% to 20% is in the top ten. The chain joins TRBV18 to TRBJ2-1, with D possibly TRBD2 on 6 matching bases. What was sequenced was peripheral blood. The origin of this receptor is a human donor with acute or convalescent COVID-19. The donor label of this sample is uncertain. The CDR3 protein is CASSPRTEGVYNEQFF. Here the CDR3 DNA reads TGTGCCAGCTCACCCCGGACGGAGGGAGTATACAATGAGCAGTTCTTC.